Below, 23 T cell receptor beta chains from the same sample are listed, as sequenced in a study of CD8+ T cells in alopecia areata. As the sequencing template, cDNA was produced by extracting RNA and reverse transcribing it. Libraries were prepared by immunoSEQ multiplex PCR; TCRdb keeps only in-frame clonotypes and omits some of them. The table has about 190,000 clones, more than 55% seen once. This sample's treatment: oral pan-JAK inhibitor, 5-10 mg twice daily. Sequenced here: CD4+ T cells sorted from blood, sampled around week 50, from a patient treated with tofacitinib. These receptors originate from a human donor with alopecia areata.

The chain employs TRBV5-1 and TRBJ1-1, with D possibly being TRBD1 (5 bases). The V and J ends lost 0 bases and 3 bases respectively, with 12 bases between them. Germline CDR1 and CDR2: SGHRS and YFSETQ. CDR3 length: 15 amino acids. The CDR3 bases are TGCGCCAGCAGCTTGGGACAAGGGGTATACACTGAAGCTTTCTTT. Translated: CASSLGQGVYTEAFF. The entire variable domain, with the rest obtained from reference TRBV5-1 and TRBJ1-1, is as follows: KAGVTQTPRYLIKTRGQQVTLSCSPISGHRSVSWYQQTPGQGLQFLFEYFSETQRNKGNFPGRFSGRQFSNSRSEMNVSTLELGDSALYLCASSLGQGVYTEAFFGQGTRLTVV.

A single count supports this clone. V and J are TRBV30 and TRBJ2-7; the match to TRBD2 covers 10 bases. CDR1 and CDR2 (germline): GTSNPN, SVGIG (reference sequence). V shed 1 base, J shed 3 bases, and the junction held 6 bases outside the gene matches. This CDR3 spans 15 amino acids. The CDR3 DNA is TGTGCCTGGAGTGGACGTAGCGGGGGGTTCTACGAGCAGTACTTC. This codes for CAWSGRSGGFYEQYF.

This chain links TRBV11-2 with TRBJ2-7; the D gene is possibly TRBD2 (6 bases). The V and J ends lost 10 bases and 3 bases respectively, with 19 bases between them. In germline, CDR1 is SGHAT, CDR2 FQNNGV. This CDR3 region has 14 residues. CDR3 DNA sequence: TGTGCCACCAGTTTCGCGGGGAGAAACTACGAGCAGTACTTC. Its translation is CATSFAGRNYEQYF. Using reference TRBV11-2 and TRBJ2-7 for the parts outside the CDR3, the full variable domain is EAGVAQSPRYKIIEKRQSVAFWCNPISGHATLYWYQQILGQGPKLLIQFQNNGVVDDSQLPKDRFSAERLKGVDSTLKIQPAKLEDSAVYLCATSFAGRNYEQYFGPGTRLTVT.

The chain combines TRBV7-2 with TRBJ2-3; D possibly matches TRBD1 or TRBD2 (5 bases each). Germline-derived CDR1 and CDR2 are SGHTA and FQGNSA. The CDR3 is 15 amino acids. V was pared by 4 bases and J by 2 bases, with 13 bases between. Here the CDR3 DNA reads TGTGCCAGCAGCTACCGGGACGGATCCACAGATACGCAGTATTTT. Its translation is CASSYRDGSTDTQYF.

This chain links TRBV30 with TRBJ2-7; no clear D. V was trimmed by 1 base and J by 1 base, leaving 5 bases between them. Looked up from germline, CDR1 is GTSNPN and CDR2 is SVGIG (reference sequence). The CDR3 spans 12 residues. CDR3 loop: CAWSAGSYEQYF. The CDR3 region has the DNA TGTGCCTGGAGTGCCGGGTCCTACGAGCAGTACTTC.

In DNA form, the CDR3 reads TGCAGCATTAGACAGGGCACAGATACGCAGTATTTT. As protein: CSIRQGTDTQYF. The gene calls are TRBV29-1 and TRBJ2-3, with a weak D call TRBD1 (6 bases). The germline V and J ends were trimmed by 8 bases and 1 base, with 10 bases remaining between them. The CDR3 spans 12 residues. Germline loops: CDR1 SQVTM, CDR2 ANQGSEA.

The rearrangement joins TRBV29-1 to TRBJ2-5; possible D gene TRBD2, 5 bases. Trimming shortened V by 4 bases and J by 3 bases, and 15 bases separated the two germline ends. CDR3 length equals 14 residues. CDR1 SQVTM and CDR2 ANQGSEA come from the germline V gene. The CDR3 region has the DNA TGCAGCGTTGTAGGACTCATCCCTAAAGAGACCCAGTACTTC. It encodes CSVVGLIPKETQYF. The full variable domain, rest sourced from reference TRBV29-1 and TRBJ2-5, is SAVISQKPSRDICQRGTSLTIQCQVDSQVTMMFWYRQQPGQSLTLIATANQGSEATYESGFVIDKFPISRPNLTFSTLTVSNMSPEDSSIYLCSVVGLIPKETQYFGPGTRLLVL.

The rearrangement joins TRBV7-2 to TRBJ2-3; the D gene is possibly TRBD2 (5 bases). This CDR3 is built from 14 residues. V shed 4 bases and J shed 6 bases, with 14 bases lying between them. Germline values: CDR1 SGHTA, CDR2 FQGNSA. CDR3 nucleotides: TGTGCCAGCAGCTCATCGGAGGTTCGGGATACGCAGTATTTT. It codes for CASSSSEVRDTQYF.

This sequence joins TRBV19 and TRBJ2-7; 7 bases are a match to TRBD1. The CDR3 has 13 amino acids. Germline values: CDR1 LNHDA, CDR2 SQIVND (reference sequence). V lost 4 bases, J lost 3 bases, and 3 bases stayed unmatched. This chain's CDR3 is CASSKQGIYEQYF. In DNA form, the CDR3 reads TGTGCCAGTAGTAAACAGGGGATCTACGAGCAGTACTTC.

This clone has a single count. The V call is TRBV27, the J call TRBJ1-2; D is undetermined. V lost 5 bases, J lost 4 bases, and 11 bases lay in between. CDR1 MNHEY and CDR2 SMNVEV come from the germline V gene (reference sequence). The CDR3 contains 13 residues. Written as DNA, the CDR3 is TGTGCCAGCAGTCTGAACCAACTCTATGGCTACACCTTC. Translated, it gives CASSLNQLYGYTF.

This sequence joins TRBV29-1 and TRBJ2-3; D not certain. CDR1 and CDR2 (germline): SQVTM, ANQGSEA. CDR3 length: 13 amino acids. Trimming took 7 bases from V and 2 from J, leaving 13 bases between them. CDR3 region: CSARRLVTDTQYF. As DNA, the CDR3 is TGCAGCGCTCGACGGCTAGTCACAGATACGCAGTATTTT.

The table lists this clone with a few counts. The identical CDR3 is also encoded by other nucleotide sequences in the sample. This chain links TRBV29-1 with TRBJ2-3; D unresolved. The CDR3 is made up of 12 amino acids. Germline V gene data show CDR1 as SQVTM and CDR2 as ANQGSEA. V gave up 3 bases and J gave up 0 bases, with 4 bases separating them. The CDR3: CSVEGSTDTQYF. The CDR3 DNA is TGCAGCGTTGAGGGTAGCACAGATACGCAGTATTTT.

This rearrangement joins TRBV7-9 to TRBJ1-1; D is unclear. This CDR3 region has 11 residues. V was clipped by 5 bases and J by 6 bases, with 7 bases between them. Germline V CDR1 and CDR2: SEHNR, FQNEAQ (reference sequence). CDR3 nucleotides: TGTGCCAGCAGCCCGAAAGCTGAAGCTTTCTTT. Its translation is CASSPKAEAFF.

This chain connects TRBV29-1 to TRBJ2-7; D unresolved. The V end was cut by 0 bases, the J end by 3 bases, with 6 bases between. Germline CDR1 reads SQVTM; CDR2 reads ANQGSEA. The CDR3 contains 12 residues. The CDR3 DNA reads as TGCAGCGTTGAAGAAGGGCGCTACGAGCAGTACTTC. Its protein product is CSVEEGRYEQYF.

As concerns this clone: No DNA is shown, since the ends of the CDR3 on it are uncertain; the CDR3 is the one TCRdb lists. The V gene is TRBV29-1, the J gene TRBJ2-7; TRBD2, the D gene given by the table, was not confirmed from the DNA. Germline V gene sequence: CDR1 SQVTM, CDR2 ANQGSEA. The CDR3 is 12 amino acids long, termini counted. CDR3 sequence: CSVGPGNYEQYF.

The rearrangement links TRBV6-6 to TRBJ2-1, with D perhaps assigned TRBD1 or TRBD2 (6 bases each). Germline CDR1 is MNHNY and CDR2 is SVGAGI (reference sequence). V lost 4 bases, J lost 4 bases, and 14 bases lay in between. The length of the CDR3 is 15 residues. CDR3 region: CASSFRTGAYNEQFF. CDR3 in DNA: TGTGCCAGCAGTTTTAGGACGGGGGCTTACAATGAGCAGTTCTTC.

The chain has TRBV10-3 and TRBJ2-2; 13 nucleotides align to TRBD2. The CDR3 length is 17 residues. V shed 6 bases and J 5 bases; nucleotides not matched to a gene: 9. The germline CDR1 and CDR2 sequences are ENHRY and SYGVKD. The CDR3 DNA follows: TGTGCCATCAGGGCGGGACTAGCGGGGATGGCGACCGGGGAGCTGTTTTTT. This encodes CAIRAGLAGMATGELFF.

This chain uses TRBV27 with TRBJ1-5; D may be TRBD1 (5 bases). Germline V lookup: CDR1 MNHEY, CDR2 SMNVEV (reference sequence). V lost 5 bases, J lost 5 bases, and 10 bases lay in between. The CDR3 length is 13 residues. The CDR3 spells CASSQRGDQPQHF. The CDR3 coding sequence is TGTGCCAGCAGTCAGAGGGGAGATCAGCCCCAGCATTTT.

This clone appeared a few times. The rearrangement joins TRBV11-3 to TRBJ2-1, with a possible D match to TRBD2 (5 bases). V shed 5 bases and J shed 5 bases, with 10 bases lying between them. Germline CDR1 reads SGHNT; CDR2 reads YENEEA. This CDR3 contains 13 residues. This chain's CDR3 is CASSAAGHNEQFF. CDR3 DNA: TGTGCCAGCAGCGCCGCGGGTCACAATGAGCAGTTCTTC.

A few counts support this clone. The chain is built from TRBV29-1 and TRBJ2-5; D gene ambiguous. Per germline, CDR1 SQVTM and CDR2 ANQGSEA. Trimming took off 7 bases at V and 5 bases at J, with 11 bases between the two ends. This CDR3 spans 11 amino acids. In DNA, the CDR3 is TGCAGCGCAGACAATGGTGAGACCCAGTACTTC. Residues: CSADNGETQYF.

The CDR3 here is CAWTLVGAGETQYF. The DNA for the CDR3 is TGTGCCTGGACCCTCGTGGGGGCAGGGGAGACCCAGTACTTC. The rearrangement uses TRBV30 and TRBJ2-5; D possibly corresponds to TRBD1 (6 bases). CDR3 length: 14 amino acids. Trimming cost V 4 bases and J 5 bases, with 17 bases left between them. The germline V gene has CDR1 GTSNPN and CDR2 SVGIG (reference sequence).

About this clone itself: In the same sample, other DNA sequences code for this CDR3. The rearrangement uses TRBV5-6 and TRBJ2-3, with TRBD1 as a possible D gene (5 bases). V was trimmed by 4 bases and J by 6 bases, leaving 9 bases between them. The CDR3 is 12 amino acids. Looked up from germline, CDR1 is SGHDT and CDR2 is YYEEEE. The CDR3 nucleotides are TGTGCCAGCAGCCTAGGGGCCGATACGCAGTATTTT. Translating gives CASSLGADTQYF.

The CDR3 coding sequence is TGCGCCAGCAGCTTGGGCCTAATAGAGACCCAGTACTTC. Residues: CASSLGLIETQYF. The gene calls are TRBV5-1 and TRBJ2-5, with D unresolved. The CDR3 consists of 13 residues. V lost 0 bases to trimming and J lost 4 bases, with 7 bases between them. CDR1 and CDR2 from the germline V gene are SGHRS and YFSETQ. Full variable domain (outside the CDR3, taken from reference TRBV5-1 and TRBJ2-5): KAGVTQTPRYLIKTRGQQVTLSCSPISGHRSVSWYQQTPGQGLQFLFEYFSETQRNKGNFPGRFSGRQFSNSRSEMNVSTLELGDSALYLCASSLGLIETQYFGPGTRLLVL.